Only a few counts were recorded for the clone carrying this T cell receptor beta chain. The antigen is unknown. This entry belongs to a study of shared clonotypes between healthy human individuals. Study-level points and caveats: Generally, estimated richness proved larger in naive subsets than it did in memory subsets.

Naive CD8 cells were CD45RO-negative, positively selected for CCR7, excluding terminally differentiated effector memory CD45RA+ cells. V lost 4 bases to trimming and J lost 10 bases; unmatched junction nucleotides: 3. This CDR3 is built from 14 residues. Germline V gene lookup returns CDR1 SEHNR and CDR2 FQNEAQ (reference sequence). Assay: immunoSEQ multiplex PCR; the TCRdb copy retains only in-frame clones and omits some. In the table there are some 2 million clones, over 85% of which are singletons. Material: naive CD8+ T cells sorted from blood. This TCR was sampled from a man between 18 and 29 years old in good health. The chain recombines TRBV7-9 with TRBJ1-6, with TRBD1 matching over 11 bases. The CDR3 sequence is CASSSGQGESPLHF. CDR3 nucleotides: TGTGCCAGCAGCTCGGGACAGGGGGAATCACCCCTCCACTTT.